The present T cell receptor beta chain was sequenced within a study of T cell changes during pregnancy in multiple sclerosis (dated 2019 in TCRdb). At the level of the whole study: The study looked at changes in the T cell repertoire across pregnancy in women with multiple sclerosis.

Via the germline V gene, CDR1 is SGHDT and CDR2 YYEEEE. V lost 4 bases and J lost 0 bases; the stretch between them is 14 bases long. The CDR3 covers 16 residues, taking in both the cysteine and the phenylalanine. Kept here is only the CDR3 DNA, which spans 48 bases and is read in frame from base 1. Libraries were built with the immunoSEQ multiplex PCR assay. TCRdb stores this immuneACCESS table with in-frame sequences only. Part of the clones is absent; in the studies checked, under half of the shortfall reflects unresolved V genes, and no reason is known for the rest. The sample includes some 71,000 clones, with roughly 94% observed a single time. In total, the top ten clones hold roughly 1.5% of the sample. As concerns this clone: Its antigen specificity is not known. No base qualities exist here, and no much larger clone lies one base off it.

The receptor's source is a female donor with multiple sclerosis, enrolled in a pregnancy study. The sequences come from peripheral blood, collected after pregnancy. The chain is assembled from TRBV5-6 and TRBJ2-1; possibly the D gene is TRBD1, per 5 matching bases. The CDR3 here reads CASSAGALSSYNEQFF. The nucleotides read TGTGCCAGCAGCGCTGGGGCGTTGAGCTCCTACAATGAGCAGTTCTTC. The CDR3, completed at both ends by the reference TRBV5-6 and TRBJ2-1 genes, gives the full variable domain DAGVTQSPTHLIKTRGQQVTLRCSPKSGHDTVSWYQQALGQGPQFIFQYYEEEERQRGNFPDRFSGHQFPNYSSELNVNALLLGDSALYLCASSAGALSSYNEQFFGPGTRLTVL.